This record looks at one TCR beta chain sequence and its context. This specimen belongs to a study of T cell clones after liver transplantation. Produced via immunoSEQ multiplex PCR; TCRdb's table is partial and in-frame only. Of tens of thousands of clones in the sample, under 85% were seen once. CDR3 length: 15 amino acids. Between the trimmed V and J ends, which lost 5 bases and 5 bases, there was a span of 17 bases. From germline, CDR1 is LNHNV and CDR2 YYDKDF (reference sequence). This sequence was found in a human patient who received a liver transplant. Some T cells may have come from the graft donor. Material: CD4+ T cells from blood, obtained at the 22-month timepoint. This chain connects TRBV15 to TRBJ2-3; weak D call: TRBD2 (6 bases). Here the CDR3 DNA reads TGTGCCACCAGCCGGGCCGGGACTGAAGTAGATACGCAGTATTTT. Translation: CATSRAGTEVDTQYF.